Listed below are T cell receptor beta chains from one sample, sequenced in a study of post-analysis software for immune sequencing data. TCRdb processed the PCR reads anew with MiXCR; each CDR3 protein has one entry. Of 350,000 to 500,000 distinct CDR3 sequences in the sample, approximately 38% are singletons; the top ten hold approximately 7.7%. The specimen was blood. Receptor source: a girl aged 2 to 10 with multiple sclerosis. Each CDR3 is given with its conserved first and last residue. The order of the fields is J gene, V gene, clone size, CDR3 protein. Clone size is stated in some rows and not others, as once, few, many or a class when expanded.

J gene: TRBJ2-7
V gene: TRBV12-3/TRBV12-4
clone size: NA
CDR3 protein: CASSWTNYEQYF

J gene: TRBJ1-1
V gene: TRBV29-1
clone size: once
CDR3 protein: CSANRENMNTEAFF

J gene: TRBJ2-1
V gene: TRBV2
clone size: NA
CDR3 protein: CASRERESSYNEQFF

J gene: TRBJ1-2
V gene: TRBV6-1
clone size: many
CDR3 protein: CASSDRYGYTF

J gene: TRBJ1-2
V gene: TRBV7-8
clone size: NA
CDR3 protein: CASSFGQGTYGYTF

J gene: TRBJ2-1
V gene: TRBV19
clone size: NA
CDR3 protein: CASSRVAEQFF

J gene: NA
V gene: TRBV14
clone size: NA
CDR3 protein: CASSQGYYNEQYF

J gene: TRBJ2-2
V gene: TRBV7-2
clone size: NA
CDR3 protein: CASSLEWANTGELFF

J gene: TRBJ2-7
V gene: TRBV27
clone size: NA
CDR3 protein: CASRKPGQVDEQYF

J gene: TRBJ2-1
V gene: TRBV7-8
clone size: few
CDR3 protein: CASSLALVGGNYNEQFF

J gene: TRBJ2-3
V gene: TRBV6-5
clone size: NA
CDR3 protein: CASSYSIQAADTQYF

J gene: TRBJ2-7
V gene: TRBV29-1
clone size: NA
CDR3 protein: CSVGPRLGTYEQYF

J gene: TRBJ1-4
V gene: TRBV2
clone size: few
CDR3 protein: CASSGVNEKLFF

J gene: TRBJ1-1
V gene: TRBV7-7
clone size: NA
CDR3 protein: CASTAWAGTNTEAFF

J gene: TRBJ2-7
V gene: TRBV5-5
clone size: few
CDR3 protein: CASSLLAVGTYEQYF

J gene: TRBJ1-1
V gene: TRBV6-1
clone size: few
CDR3 protein: CASSELGNTEAFF

J gene: TRBJ2-5
V gene: TRBV10-3
clone size: few
CDR3 protein: CAISAQMSLSGGGETQYF

J gene: TRBJ2-5
V gene: TRBV7-2
clone size: NA
CDR3 protein: CASSATSGVEAQYF

J gene: TRBJ2-2
V gene: TRBV7-9
clone size: NA
CDR3 protein: CASSLLIGELFF

J gene: TRBJ1-3
V gene: TRBV4-2
clone size: NA
CDR3 protein: CASSQDMSVGGNTIYF

J gene: TRBJ2-4
V gene: TRBV11-1
clone size: few
CDR3 protein: CASSPLGQAWASGLRAKNIQYF

J gene: TRBJ2-5
V gene: TRBV12-3/TRBV12-4
clone size: NA
CDR3 protein: CASSPNSGQQETQYF

J gene: TRBJ2-7
V gene: TRBV19
clone size: NA
CDR3 protein: CASRREATSSYEQYF

J gene: TRBJ2-7
V gene: TRBV5-5
clone size: few
CDR3 protein: CASSRDRGISYEQYF

J gene: TRBJ2-7
V gene: TRBV12-3/TRBV12-4
clone size: NA
CDR3 protein: CASSFVGTYEQYF

J gene: TRBJ2-1
V gene: TRBV11-2
clone size: NA
CDR3 protein: CASSSRQTSGNNEQFF

J gene: TRBJ2-3
V gene: TRBV7-9
clone size: few
CDR3 protein: CASSLTLAADTQYF

J gene: TRBJ2-7
V gene: TRBV20-1
clone size: few
CDR3 protein: CSAAPGLARAGVYEQYF

J gene: TRBJ2-3
V gene: TRBV6-4
clone size: NA
CDR3 protein: CASSVSGAVDTQYF

J gene: TRBJ2-7
V gene: TRBV7-6
clone size: few
CDR3 protein: CASSLGAGVSYEQYF

J gene: NA
V gene: TRBV4-1
clone size: NA
CDR3 protein: CASSQALRGDYEQYF

J gene: TRBJ1-4
V gene: TRBV5-5
clone size: few
CDR3 protein: CASSSSLGATNEKLFF

J gene: TRBJ2-3
V gene: TRBV12-3/TRBV12-4
clone size: NA
CDR3 protein: CASSPGTRLSTDTQYF

J gene: TRBJ1-5
V gene: TRBV20-1
clone size: NA
CDR3 protein: CSASGTLSNQPQHF

J gene: TRBJ2-1
V gene: TRBV20-1
clone size: NA
CDR3 protein: CSANQYITLTYNEQFF

J gene: TRBJ2-3
V gene: TRBV7-2
clone size: NA
CDR3 protein: CASSLDPGLTDTQYF

J gene: TRBJ2-7
V gene: TRBV7-9
clone size: NA
CDR3 protein: CASSLGLDSYEQYF

J gene: TRBJ2-7
V gene: TRBV28
clone size: NA
CDR3 protein: CASSSGIWYF

J gene: TRBJ1-1
V gene: TRBV10-3
clone size: few
CDR3 protein: CATRNREDTEAFF

J gene: TRBJ1-2
V gene: TRBV24-1
clone size: NA
CDR3 protein: CATSDLRRGYGYTF

J gene: TRBJ2-1
V gene: TRBV12-3/TRBV12-4
clone size: NA
CDR3 protein: CASSLGQDPFWRYNEQFF